Described below is a single T cell receptor beta chain sequence and its context. Its target is unknown. Every one of the donors was a Caucasian adult that lived in Nashville, Tennessee. The protocol was immunoSEQ multiplex PCR, while the TCRdb copy is restricted to in-frame clones and leaves out a portion. The sample holds over a million clones, around 97% seen once. This entry comes from a study of shared clonotypes between healthy human individuals. The CDR3 loop spans 15 amino acids. The V gene's germline CDR1 is LGHNA and CDR2 YNFKEQ. Between the trimmed V and J ends, which lost 1 base and 4 bases, there was a span of 10 bases. General observations from the study: Rarefaction analysis demonstrated incomplete sorted-subset sequencing notwithstanding large depth. Estimated richness values were generally larger in naive subsets than in memory subsets. Shared across a few donors were roughly 5.3% of the naive CD4 clonotypes.

The chain links TRBV4-2 to TRBJ2-2; tentatively, D is TRBD1 (5 bases). The receptor was isolated from a man aged 25-40 years in good health. The specimen was naive CD4+ T cells sorted from blood. As for subset: CD45RA+ positively selected. In nucleotides, the CDR3 is TGTGCCAGCAGCCAAGTAGGGGCGACCACCGGGGAGCTGTTTTTT. Translated, it gives CASSQVGATTGELFF.